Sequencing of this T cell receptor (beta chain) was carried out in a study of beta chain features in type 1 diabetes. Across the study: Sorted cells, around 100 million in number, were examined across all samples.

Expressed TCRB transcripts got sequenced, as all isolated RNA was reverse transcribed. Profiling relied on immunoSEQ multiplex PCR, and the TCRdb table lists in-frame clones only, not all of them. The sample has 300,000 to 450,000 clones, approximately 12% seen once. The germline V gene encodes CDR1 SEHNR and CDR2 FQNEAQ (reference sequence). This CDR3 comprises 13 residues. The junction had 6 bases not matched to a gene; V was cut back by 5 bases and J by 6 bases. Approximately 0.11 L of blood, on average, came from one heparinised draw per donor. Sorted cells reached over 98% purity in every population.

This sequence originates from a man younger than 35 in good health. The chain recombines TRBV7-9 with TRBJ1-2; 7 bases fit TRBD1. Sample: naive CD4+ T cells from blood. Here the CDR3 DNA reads TGTGCCAGCAGCCGCACAGGGGTGGATGGCTACACCTTC. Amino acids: CASSRTGVDGYTF. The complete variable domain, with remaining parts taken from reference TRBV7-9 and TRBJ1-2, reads DTGVSQNPRHKITKRGQNVTFRCDPISEHNRLYWYRQTLGQGPEFLTYFQNEAQLEKSRLLSDRFSAERPKGSFSTLEIQRTEQGDSAMYLCASSRTGVDGYTFGSGTRLTVV.